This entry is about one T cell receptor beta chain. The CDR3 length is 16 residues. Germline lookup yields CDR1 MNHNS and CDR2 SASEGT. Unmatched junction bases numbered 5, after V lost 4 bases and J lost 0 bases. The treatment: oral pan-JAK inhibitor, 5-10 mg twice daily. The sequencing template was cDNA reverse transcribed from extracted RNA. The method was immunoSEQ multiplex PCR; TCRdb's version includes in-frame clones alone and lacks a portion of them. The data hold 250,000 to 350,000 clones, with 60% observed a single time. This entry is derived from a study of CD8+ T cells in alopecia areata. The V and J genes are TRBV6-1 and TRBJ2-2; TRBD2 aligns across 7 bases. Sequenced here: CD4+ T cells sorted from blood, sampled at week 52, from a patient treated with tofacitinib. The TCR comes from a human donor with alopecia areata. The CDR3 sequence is CASSGRGGSNTGELFF. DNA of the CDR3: TGTGCCAGCAGTGGTCGCGGGGGATCGAACACCGGGGAGCTGTTTTTT.